This T cell receptor (beta chain) emerged from a study of T cell responses to AZD1222 COVID-19 vaccine. Study-wide findings and caveats: Per reports, nearly half of all spike-specific TCRs target regions that are unmutated in variants.

Germline CDR1 reads WNHNN; CDR2 reads SYGVQD (reference sequence). The CDR3 runs 13 residues. V lost 4 bases, J lost 13 bases, and 19 bases lay in between. This clone came up many times. Its antigen is still unknown. The table came from immunoSEQ multiplex PCR; TCRdb's copy has only in-frame clones and leaves some out. This table has roughly 150,000 clones, under 95% appearing once. The receptor was isolated from an adult who received the AZD1222 COVID-19 vaccine. The chain joins TRBV10-1 to TRBJ1-1; D gene uncertain. The source material was peripheral blood, sampled 28 days after the second AZD1222 dose. The CDR3, as DNA: TGCGCCAGCAGTGGAGGTGCTGAGAGTGGATATTTCTTT. Translating gives CASSGGAESGYFF.